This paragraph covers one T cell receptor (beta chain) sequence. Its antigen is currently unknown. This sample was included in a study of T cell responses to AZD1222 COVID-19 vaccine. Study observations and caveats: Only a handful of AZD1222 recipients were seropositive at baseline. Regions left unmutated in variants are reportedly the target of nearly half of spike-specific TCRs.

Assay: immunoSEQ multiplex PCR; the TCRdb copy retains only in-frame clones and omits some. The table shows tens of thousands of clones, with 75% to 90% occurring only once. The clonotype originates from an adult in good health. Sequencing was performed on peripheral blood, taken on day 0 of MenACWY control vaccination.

Here the CDR3 reads CASLRRSSYNEQFF. The CDR3 DNA follows: TGTGCCAGCCTACGGCGGAGCTCCTACAATGAGCAGTTCTTC. The chain recombines TRBV19 with TRBJ2-1; D gene unclear. CDR3 length equals 14 residues. V shed 9 bases and J shed 0 bases, with 12 bases lying between them. CDR1 and CDR2 from the germline V gene are LNHDA and SQIVND (reference sequence).